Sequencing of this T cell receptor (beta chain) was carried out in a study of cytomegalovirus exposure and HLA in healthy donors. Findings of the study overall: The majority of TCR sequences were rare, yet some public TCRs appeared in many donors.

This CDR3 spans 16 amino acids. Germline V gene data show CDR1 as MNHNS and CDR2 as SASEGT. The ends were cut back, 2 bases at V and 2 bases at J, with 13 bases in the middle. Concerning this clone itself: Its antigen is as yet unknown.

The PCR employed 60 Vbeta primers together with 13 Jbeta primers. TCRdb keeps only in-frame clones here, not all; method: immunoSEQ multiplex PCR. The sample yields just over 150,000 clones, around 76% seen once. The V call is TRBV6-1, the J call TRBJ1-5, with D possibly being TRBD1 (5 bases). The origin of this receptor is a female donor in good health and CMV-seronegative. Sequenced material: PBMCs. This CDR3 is CASSEWGGEGNQPQHF. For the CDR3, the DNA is TGTGCCAGCAGTGAATGGGGGGGGGAGGGCAATCAGCCCCAGCATTTT.